Each of the 7 T cell receptor beta chains below was sequenced from the same sample in a study of blood T cell repertoires in COVID-19. Generated by immunoSEQ multiplex PCR, the TCRdb table keeps only in-frame clones and is missing some. The sample has about 400,000 clones; 70% to 90% are singletons. Sequenced material: peripheral blood. All receptors come from a human donor in a cohort sampled during active COVID-19.

V gene TRBV2 combines with J gene TRBJ1-5; 10 bases are a match to TRBD1. The CDR3 loop spans 17 amino acids. CDR1 and CDR2 from the germline V gene are SNHLY and FYNNEI. V lost 6 bases and J lost 3; bases outside the gene matches: 11. In DNA, the CDR3 is TGTGCCAGCAGCGTGACTTGGACAGGGGGATCCAATCAGCCCCAGCATTTT. Translated: CASSVTWTGGSNQPQHF.

J is TRBJ2-3 and V is TRBV7-3; no clear D gene. Trimming removed 0 bases at V and 2 bases at J, with 6 bases between. Germline CDR1 reads SGHTA; CDR2 reads FQGTGA. This CDR3 is built from 14 residues. CDR3 loop: CASSLTAFTDTQYF. The CDR3 nucleotides are TGTGCCAGCAGCTTAACGGCTTTCACAGATACGCAGTATTTT.

This chain uses TRBV5-8 with TRBJ2-7; 9 nucleotides line up with TRBD1. From germline, CDR1 is SGHTS and CDR2 YDEGEE. CDR3 length: 15 amino acids. J was trimmed by 7 bases and V by 3 bases; bases with no gene match: 11. In DNA, the CDR3 is TGTGCCAGCAGCTGGTTCCGACAGGGGGTGCCTGAGCAGTACTTC. Translating gives CASSWFRQGVPEQYF.

The chain links TRBV19 to TRBJ2-2, with D perhaps TRBD1 (6 bases). V gave up 5 bases and J gave up 8 bases, with 12 bases separating them. This CDR3 has 13 residues. CDR1 is LNHDA, CDR2 SQIVND, per germline (reference sequence). The CDR3 region has the DNA TGTGCCAGTAGTGCTCAGGGGCTGGGGGAGCTGTTTTTT. It codes for CASSAQGLGELFF.

This clone is a singleton in its sample. The chain is built from TRBV5-1 and TRBJ2-3; 10 bases map to TRBD2. Germline CDR1 and CDR2: SGHRS and YFSETQ. The CDR3 is made up of 18 amino acids. V trimming: 3 bases; J trimming: 2 bases; junction bases outside the gene matches: 12. For the CDR3, the DNA is TGCGCCAGCAGCTCACGCCGACGGACTAGCGGATTCACAGATACGCAGTATTTT. It specifies CASSSRRRTSGFTDTQYF.

V usage is TRBV28 and J usage is TRBJ1-5; 9 bases map to TRBD1. Germline CDR1 and CDR2: MDHEN and SYDVKM. The V and J ends lost 5 bases and 1 base, in that order; junction bases with no gene match: 9. CDR3 length: 17 residues. CDR3 loop: CASSPEGTGKSNQPQHF. The CDR3 DNA follows: TGTGCCAGCAGTCCTGAGGGGACAGGGAAAAGCAATCAGCCCCAGCATTTT.

In its sample, this clone was seen once. The rearrangement joins TRBV25-1 to TRBJ2-3; tentative D call: TRBD1 (6 bases). This CDR3 is 14 amino acids long. With 3 bases removed from V and 1 base from J, the gap between germline ends came to 8 bases. CDR1 is MGHDK and CDR2 is SYGVNS in the germline V gene. DNA for the CDR3: TGTGCCAGCAGTGAGTACAGGGGCACAGATACGCAGTATTTT. It is translated as CASSEYRGTDTQYF. Looking up the rest from reference TRBV25-1 and TRBJ2-3 gives the full variable domain: EADIYQTPRYLVIGTGKKITLECSQTMGHDKMYWYQQDPGMELHLIHYSYGVNSTEKGDLSSESTVSRIRTEHFPLTLESARPSHTSQYLCASSEYRGTDTQYFGPGTRLTVL.